The 10 T cell receptor beta chains given below trace back to one sample, sequenced in a study of OX40 agonist ivuxolimab in advanced cancers. The protocol was immunoSEQ multiplex PCR, while the TCRdb copy is restricted to in-frame clones and leaves out a portion. The table records about 46,000 clones, about 91% of them present only once. This specimen was CD4+ or CD8+ T cells sorted from blood, taken in a trial of the OX40 agonist ivuxolimab. The source is an adult with an advanced solid tumor such as melanoma, head and neck, liver or kidney cancer.

The chain carries TRBV19 and TRBJ2-1; 9 bases are a match to TRBD1. CDR3 length: 15 residues. The germline V gene has CDR1 LNHDA and CDR2 SQIVND (reference sequence). V was clipped by 5 bases and J by 4 bases; unmatched bases: 6. The CDR3 region has the DNA TGTGCCAGTAGTCTCACAGGGGGCTCATACAATGAGCAGTTCTTC. Protein product: CASSLTGGSYNEQFF.

This rearrangement joins TRBV30 to TRBJ1-6; D is unresolved. The CDR3 runs 12 residues. Trimming took 4 bases from V and 3 from J, leaving 4 bases between them. The germline V gene encodes CDR1 GTSNPN and CDR2 SVGIG (reference sequence). The chain's CDR3 is CAWTDYNSPLHF. The CDR3 nucleotides read TGTGCCTGGACAGACTATAATTCACCCCTCCACTTT.

The chain carries TRBV5-1 and TRBJ2-1; tentative D call: TRBD1 (6 bases). Germline V gene data show CDR1 as SGHRS and CDR2 as YFSETQ. The V and J ends lost 9 bases and 5 bases respectively, with 12 bases between them. CDR3 size: 12 residues. In DNA form, the CDR3 reads TGCGCCACAGAGGGGGAAAACAATGAGCAGTTCTTC. Its translation is CATEGENNEQFF.

The V and J genes are TRBV27 and TRBJ2-3, with D unclear. The V end lost 0 bases, the J end lost 6 bases, and 10 bases lay between the germline ends. The CDR3 extends over 14 amino acids. The germline CDR1 and CDR2 sequences are MNHEY and SMNVEV (reference sequence). The CDR3 sequence is CASSLSVAVDTQYF. CDR3 nucleotides: TGTGCCAGCAGTTTATCGGTCGCTGTTGATACGCAGTATTTT.

This clone has only one observation. The chain has TRBV30 and TRBJ1-3; maybe TRBD1 (5 bases). Germline V lookup: CDR1 GTSNPN, CDR2 SVGIG (reference sequence). The V gene lost 3 bases and the J gene lost 6 bases, with 15 bases spanning the gap. The CDR3 is 14 residues long. The CDR3 loop reads CAWSETDSANTIYF. For the CDR3, the DNA is TGTGCCTGGAGCGAGACAGATTCCGCAAACACCATATATTTT.

The V and J genes are TRBV19 and TRBJ1-1; perhaps TRBD1 as D (5 bases). CDR1 is LNHDA, CDR2 SQIVND, per germline (reference sequence). The CDR3 runs 14 residues. Trimming cost V 7 bases and J 0 bases, with 12 bases left between them. The CDR3 region is CASKSQGMNTEAFF. As DNA, the CDR3 is TGTGCCAGTAAGTCTCAGGGCATGAACACTGAAGCTTTCTTT.

This sequence joins TRBV6-5 and TRBJ2-3; D uncertain. The germline gives CDR1 MNHEY, CDR2 SVGAGI. CDR3 length equals 15 residues. V was clipped by 0 bases and J by 0 bases, with 7 bases between them. In DNA form, the CDR3 reads TGTGCCAGCAGTTACTCGCCCTCTAGCACAGATACGCAGTATTTT. It translates to CASSYSPSSTDTQYF.

This rearrangement joins TRBV28 to TRBJ2-5; 11 bases agree with TRBD2. This CDR3 has 14 residues. Germline CDR1 is MDHEN and CDR2 is SYDVKM. V dropped 6 bases and J dropped 4; count of bases not matched to a gene: 4. For the CDR3, the DNA is TGTGCCAGCAGACTAGCGGGAGAGGCAGAGACCCAGTACTTC. Its translation is CASRLAGEAETQYF.

The V gene is TRBV7-9, the J gene TRBJ2-7; the match to TRBD1 covers 7 bases. The CDR3 extends over 16 amino acids. V lost 5 bases, J lost 0 bases, and 10 bases stayed unmatched. The germline V gene has CDR1 SEHNR and CDR2 FQNEAQ (reference sequence). The CDR3 protein is CASSSTTGTVSYEQYF. The CDR3 DNA follows: TGTGCCAGCAGCAGTACAACCGGGACAGTCTCCTACGAGCAGTACTTC.

V gene TRBV7-8 combines with J gene TRBJ1-4; possibly TRBD1 for D (6 bases). The CDR3 is made up of 15 amino acids. Germline V lookup: CDR1 SGHVS, CDR2 FQNEAQ. Deletions cut 5 bases from V and 7 bases from J, with 17 bases between. The CDR3 protein is CASSTGRGLGEKLFF. The CDR3 nucleotides read TGTGCCAGCAGCACAGGGAGGGGGTTAGGTGAAAAACTGTTTTTT.